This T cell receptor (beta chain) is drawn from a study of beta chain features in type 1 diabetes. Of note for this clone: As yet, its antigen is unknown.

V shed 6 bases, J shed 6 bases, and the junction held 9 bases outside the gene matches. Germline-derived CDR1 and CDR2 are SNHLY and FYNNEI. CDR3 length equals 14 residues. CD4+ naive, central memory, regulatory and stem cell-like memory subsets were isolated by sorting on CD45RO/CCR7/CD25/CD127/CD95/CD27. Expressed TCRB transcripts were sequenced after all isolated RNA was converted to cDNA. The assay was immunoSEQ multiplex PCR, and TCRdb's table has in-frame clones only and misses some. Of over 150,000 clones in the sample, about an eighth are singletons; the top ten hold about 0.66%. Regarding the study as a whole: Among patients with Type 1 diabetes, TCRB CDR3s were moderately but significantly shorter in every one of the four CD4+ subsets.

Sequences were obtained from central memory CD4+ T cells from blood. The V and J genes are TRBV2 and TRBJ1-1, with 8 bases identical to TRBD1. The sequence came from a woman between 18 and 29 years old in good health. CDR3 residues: CASRRQGTLAEAFF. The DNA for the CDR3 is TGTGCCAGCAGAAGACAGGGGACCTTGGCTGAAGCTTTCTTT.